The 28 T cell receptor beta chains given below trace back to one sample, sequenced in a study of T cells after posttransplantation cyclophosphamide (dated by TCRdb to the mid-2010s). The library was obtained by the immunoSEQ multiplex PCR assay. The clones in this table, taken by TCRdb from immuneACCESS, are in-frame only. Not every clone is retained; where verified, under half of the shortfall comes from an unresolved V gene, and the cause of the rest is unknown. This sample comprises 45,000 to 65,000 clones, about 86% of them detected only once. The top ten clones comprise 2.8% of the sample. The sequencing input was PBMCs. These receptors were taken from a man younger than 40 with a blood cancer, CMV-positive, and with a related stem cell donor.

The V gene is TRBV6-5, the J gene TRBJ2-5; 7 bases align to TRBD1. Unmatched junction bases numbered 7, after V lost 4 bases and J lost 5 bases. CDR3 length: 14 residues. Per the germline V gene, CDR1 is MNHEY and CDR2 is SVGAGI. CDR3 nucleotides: TGTGCCAGCAGTTTGGACAGGTCCAGGGAGACCCAGTACTTC. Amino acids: CASSLDRSRETQYF.

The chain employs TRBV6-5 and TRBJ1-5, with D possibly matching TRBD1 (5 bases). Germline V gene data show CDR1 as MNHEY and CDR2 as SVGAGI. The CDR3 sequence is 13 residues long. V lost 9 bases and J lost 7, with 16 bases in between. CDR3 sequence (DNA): TGTGCCAGTGGGGGGTGGTCAGGGCAGCCCCAGCATTTT. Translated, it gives CASGGWSGQPQHF.

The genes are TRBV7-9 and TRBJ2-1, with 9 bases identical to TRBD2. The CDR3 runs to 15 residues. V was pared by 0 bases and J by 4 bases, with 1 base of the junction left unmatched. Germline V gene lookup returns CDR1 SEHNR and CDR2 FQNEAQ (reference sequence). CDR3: CASSLATSGYNEQFF. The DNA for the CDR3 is TGTGCCAGCAGCTTAGCCACTAGCGGGTACAATGAGCAGTTCTTC.

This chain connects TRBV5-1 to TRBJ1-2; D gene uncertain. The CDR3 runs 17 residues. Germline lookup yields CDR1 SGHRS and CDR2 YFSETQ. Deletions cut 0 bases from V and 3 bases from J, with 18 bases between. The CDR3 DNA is TGCGCCAGCAGCTTGGACGGTGGAGGGCTCGTCGACTATGGCTACACCTTC. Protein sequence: CASSLDGGGLVDYGYTF.

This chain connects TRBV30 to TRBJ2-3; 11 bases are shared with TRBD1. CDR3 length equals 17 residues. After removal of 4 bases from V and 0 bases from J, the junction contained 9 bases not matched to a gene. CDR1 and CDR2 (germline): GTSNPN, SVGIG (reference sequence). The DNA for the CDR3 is TGTGCCTGGAAGAGGACAGGGGGCACTCTTAGCACAGATACGCAGTATTTT. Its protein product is CAWKRTGGTLSTDTQYF.

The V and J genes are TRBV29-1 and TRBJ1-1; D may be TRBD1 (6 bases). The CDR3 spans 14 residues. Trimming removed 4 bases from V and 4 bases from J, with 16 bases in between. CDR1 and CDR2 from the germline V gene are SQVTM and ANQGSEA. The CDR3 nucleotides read TGCAGCGTTGTGCTAGGGCAGGGGCTCACTGAAGCTTTCTTT. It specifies CSVVLGQGLTEAFF.

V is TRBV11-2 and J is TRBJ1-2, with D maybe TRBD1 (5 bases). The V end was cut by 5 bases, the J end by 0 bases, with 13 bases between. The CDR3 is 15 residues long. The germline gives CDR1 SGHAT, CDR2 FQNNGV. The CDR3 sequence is CASSNYGGSNYGYTF. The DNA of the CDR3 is TGTGCCAGCAGCAATTATGGGGGGTCTAACTATGGCTACACCTTC.

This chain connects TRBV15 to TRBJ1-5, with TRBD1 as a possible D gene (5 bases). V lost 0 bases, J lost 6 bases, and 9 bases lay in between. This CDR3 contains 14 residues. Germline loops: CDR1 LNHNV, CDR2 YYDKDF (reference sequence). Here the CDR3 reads CATSRERGSQPQHF. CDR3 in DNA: TGTGCCACCAGCAGAGAAAGGGGTAGTCAGCCCCAGCATTTT.

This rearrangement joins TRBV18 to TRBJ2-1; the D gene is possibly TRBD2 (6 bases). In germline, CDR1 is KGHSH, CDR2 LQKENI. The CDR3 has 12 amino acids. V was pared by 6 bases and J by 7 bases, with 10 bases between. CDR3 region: CASSPRENEQFF. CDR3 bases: TGTGCCAGCTCCCCTCGGGAGAATGAGCAGTTCTTC.

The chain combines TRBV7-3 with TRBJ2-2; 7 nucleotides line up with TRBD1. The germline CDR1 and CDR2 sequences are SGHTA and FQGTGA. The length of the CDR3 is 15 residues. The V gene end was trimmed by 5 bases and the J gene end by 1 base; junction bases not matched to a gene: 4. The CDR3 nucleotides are TGTGCCAGCAGCCTATGGACAGGGAACACCGGGGAGCTGTTTTTT. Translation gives CASSLWTGNTGELFF.

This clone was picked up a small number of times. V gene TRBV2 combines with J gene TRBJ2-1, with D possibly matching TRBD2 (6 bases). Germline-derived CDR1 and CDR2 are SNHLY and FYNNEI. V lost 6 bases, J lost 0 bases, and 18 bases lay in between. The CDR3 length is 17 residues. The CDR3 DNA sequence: TGTGCCAGCAGCCTTGCTAGCGCCTATAGCTCCTACAATGAGCAGTTCTTC. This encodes CASSLASAYSSYNEQFF.

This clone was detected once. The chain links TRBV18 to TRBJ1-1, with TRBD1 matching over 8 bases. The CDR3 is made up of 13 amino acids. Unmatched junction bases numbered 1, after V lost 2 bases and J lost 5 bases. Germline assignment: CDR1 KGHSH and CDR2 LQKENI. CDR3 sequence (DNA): TGTGCCAGCTCACCAGGACAGGGAACTGAAGCTTTCTTT. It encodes CASSPGQGTEAFF.

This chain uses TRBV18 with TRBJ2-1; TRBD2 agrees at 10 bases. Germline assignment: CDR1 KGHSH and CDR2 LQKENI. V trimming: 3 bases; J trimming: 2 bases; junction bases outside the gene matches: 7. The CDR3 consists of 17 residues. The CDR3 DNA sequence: TGTGCCAGCTCACCCCCTCTGACTAGCGGGCCCTACAATGAGCAGTTCTTC. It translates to CASSPPLTSGPYNEQFF.

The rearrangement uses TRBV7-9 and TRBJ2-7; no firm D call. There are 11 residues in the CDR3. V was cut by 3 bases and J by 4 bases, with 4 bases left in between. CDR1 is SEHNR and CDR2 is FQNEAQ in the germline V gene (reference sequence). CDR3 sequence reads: CASSFRYEQYF. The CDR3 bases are TGTGCCAGCAGCTTTCGGTACGAGCAGTACTTC.

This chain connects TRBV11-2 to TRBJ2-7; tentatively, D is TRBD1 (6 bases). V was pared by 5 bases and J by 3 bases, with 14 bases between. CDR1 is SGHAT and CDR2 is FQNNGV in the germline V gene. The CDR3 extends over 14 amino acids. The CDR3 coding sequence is TGTGCCAGCAGCCGTGGACAGACGAGCTACGAGCAGTACTTC. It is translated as CASSRGQTSYEQYF.

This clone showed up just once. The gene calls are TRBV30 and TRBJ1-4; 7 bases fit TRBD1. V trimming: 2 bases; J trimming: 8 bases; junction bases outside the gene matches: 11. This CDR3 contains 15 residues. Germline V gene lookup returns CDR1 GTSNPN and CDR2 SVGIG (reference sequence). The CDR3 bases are TGTGCCTGGAGTCCAGAGACAGGGAAGTACGAAAAACTGTTTTTT. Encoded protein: CAWSPETGKYEKLFF. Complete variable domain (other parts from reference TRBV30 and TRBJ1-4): SQTIHQWPATLVQPVGSPLSLECTVEGTSNPNLYWYRQAAGRGLQLLFYSVGIGQISSEVPQNLSASRPQDRQFILSSKKLLLSDSGFYLCAWSPETGKYEKLFFGSGTQLSVL.

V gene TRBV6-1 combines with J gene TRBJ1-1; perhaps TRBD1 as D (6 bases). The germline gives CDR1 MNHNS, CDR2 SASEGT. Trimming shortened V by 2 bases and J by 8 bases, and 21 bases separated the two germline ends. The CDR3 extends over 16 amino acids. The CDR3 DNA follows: TGTGCCAGCAGTGAACAGGGGCAGCAGATCCACCCCGAAGCTTTCTTT. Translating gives CASSEQGQQIHPEAFF.

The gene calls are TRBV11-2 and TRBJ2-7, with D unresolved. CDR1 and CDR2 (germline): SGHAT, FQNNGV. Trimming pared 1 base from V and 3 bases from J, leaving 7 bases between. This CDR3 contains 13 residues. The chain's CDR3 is CASSLGSNYEQYF. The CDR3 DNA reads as TGTGCCAGCAGCTTAGGATCTAACTACGAGCAGTACTTC.

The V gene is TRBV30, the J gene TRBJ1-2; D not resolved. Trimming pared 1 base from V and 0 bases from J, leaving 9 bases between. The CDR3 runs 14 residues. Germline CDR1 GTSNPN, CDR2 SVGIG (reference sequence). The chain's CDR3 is CAWSGRVSNYGYTF. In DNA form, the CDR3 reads TGTGCCTGGAGTGGGAGGGTCTCTAACTATGGCTACACCTTC.

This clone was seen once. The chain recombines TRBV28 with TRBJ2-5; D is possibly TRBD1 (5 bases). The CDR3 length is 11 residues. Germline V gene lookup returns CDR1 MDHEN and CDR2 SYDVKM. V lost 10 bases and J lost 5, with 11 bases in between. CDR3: CATSGLETQYF. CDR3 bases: TGTGCCACCTCAGGGTTGGAGACCCAGTACTTC.

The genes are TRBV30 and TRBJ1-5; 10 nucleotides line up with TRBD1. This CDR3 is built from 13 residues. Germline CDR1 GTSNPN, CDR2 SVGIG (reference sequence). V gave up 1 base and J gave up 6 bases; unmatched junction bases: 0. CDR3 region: CAWSGTGGQPQHF. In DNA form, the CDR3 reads TGTGCCTGGAGTGGGACAGGGGGTCAGCCCCAGCATTTT.

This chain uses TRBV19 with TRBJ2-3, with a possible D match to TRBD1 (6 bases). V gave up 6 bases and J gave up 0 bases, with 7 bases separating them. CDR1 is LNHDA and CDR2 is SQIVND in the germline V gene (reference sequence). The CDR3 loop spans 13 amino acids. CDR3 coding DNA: TGTGCCAGTAGGAGGGGGAGCACAGATACGCAGTATTTT. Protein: CASRRGSTDTQYF.

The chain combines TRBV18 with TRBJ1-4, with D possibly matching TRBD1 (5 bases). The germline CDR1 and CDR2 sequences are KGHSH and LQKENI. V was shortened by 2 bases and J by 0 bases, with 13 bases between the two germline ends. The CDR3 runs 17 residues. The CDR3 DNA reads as TGTGCCAGCTCACCAAATGTTCCGGGGGCAACTAATGAAAAACTGTTTTTT. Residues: CASSPNVPGATNEKLFF.

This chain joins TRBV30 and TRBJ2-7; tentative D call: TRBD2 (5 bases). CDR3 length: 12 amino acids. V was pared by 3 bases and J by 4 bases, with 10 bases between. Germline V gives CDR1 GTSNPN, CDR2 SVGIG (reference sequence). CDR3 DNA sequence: TGTGCCTGGAGCCGGGGTAGGTACGAGCAGTACTTC. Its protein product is CAWSRGRYEQYF.

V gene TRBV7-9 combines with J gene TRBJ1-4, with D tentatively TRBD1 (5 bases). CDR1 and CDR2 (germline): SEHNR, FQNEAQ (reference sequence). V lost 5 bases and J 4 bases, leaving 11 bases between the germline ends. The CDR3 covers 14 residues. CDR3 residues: CASSRQGFNEKLFF. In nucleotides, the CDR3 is TGTGCCAGCAGCCGTCAGGGATTTAATGAAAAACTGTTTTTT. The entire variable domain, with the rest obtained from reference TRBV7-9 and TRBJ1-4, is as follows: DTGVSQNPRHKITKRGQNVTFRCDPISEHNRLYWYRQTLGQGPEFLTYFQNEAQLEKSRLLSDRFSAERPKGSFSTLEIQRTEQGDSAMYLCASSRQGFNEKLFFGSGTQLSVL.

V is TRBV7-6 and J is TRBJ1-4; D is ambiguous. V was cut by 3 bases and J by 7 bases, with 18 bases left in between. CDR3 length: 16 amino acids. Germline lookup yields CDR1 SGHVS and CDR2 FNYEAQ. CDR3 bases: TGTGCCAGCAGCTTTGGAGACGGGGTACGACCTGAAAAACTGTTTTTT. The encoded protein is CASSFGDGVRPEKLFF.

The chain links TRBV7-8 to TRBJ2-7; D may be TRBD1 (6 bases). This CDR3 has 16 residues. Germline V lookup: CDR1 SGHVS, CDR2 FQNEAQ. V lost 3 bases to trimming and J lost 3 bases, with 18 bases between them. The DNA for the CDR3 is TGTGCCAGCAGCTTGACTTCAGGGGCGGCTAGCTACGAGCAGTACTTC. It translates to CASSLTSGAASYEQYF. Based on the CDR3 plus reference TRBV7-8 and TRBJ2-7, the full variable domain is GAGVSQSPRYKVAKRGQDVALRCDPISGHVSLFWYQQALGQGPEFLTYFQNEAQLDKSGLPSDRFFAERPEGSVSTLKIQRTQQEDSAVYLCASSLTSGAASYEQYFGPGTRLTVT.

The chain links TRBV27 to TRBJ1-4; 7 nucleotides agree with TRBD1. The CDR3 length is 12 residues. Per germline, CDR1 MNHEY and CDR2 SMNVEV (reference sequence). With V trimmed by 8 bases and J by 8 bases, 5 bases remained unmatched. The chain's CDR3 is CASGQVREKLFF. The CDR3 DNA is TGTGCCAGCGGACAGGTGCGGGAAAAACTGTTTTTT.